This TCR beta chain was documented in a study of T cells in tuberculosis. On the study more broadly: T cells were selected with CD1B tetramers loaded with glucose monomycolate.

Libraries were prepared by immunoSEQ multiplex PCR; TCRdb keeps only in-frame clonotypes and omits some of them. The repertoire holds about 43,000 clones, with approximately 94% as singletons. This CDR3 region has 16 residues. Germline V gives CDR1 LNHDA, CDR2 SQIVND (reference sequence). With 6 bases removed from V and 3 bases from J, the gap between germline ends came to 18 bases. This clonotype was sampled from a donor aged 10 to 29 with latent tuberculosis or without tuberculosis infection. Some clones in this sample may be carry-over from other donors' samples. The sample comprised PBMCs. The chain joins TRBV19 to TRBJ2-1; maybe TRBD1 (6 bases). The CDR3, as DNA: TGTGCCAGTAGGGATTCAGGGGCGTACATCTACAATGAGCAGTTCTTC. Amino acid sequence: CASRDSGAYIYNEQFF.